A selection of T cell receptor beta chains follows, all from one sample in a study of cytomegalovirus exposure and HLA in healthy donors. Sequencing used immunoSEQ multiplex PCR; TCRdb keeps in-frame clones, though not all of them. The sample consists of tens of thousands of clones, roughly 84% of them appearing once. Sequences were obtained from PBMCs. These receptors came from a man aged 70-80 years in good health and CMV-seropositive. CDR3s include the opening cysteine and the closing phenylalanine or tryptophan. The D gene is left open where the match is weak. Where a row states a size, it is once, few, many or the class of an expanded clone; other rows omit it.

v_gene: TRBV6-5
j_gene: TRBJ2-7
abundance: few
d_gene: -
CDR3nt: TGTGCCAGCAGTTTGACCGGGACTGACTCCTACGAGCAGTACTTC
CDR3aa: CASSLTGTDSYEQYF

v_gene: TRBV27
j_gene: TRBJ2-2
abundance: -
d_gene: TRBD2
CDR3nt: TGTGCCAGCAAAAGGACTAGTCCCGGGGAGCTGTTTTTT
CDR3aa: CASKRTSPGELFF

v_gene: TRBV28
j_gene: TRBJ1-2
abundance: -
d_gene: -
CDR3nt: TGTGCCAGCAGTTTGGGGGCAGATAGCTATGGCTACACCTTC
CDR3aa: CASSLGADSYGYTF

v_gene: TRBV9
j_gene: TRBJ2-1
abundance: -
d_gene: TRBD2
CDR3nt: TGTGCCAGCAGCGCAGCTGACCTAGCGGGCGATGAGCAGTTCTTC
CDR3aa: CASSAADLAGDEQFF

v_gene: TRBV18
j_gene: TRBJ2-3
abundance: -
d_gene: TRBD2
CDR3nt: TGTGCCAGCTCACCACCACTAGCGGGGGGTTTCGATACGCAGTATTTT
CDR3aa: CASSPPLAGGFDTQYF

v_gene: TRBV11-2
j_gene: TRBJ2-1
abundance: -
d_gene: TRBD2
CDR3nt: TGTGCCAGCAGCCGGACTAGCGGGAATGAGCAGTTCTTC
CDR3aa: CASSRTSGNEQFF

v_gene: TRBV9
j_gene: TRBJ2-2
abundance: -
d_gene: TRBD2
CDR3nt: TGTGCCAGCAGCGTATCCAGCGGGAGGGCCTCCGGGGAGCTGTTTTTT
CDR3aa: CASSVSSGRASGELFF

v_gene: TRBV11-2
j_gene: TRBJ1-3
abundance: -
d_gene: -
CDR3nt: TGTGCCAGCAGCTGGACAACGGACTCTGGAAACACCATATATTTT
CDR3aa: CASSWTTDSGNTIYF

v_gene: TRBV5-8
j_gene: TRBJ2-5
abundance: -
d_gene: TRBD1
CDR3nt: TGTGCCAGCAGCTTGGGGGGACAGGACAAAGAGACCCAGTACTTC
CDR3aa: CASSLGGQDKETQYF

v_gene: TRBV4-2
j_gene: TRBJ2-5
abundance: -
d_gene: -
CDR3nt: TGTGCCAGCAGTCAAGAGGGGTCAGGGCGAGAGACCCAGTACTTC
CDR3aa: CASSQEGSGRETQYF

v_gene: TRBV7-2
j_gene: TRBJ1-2
abundance: few
d_gene: -
CDR3nt: TGTGCCAGCAGCTTAGTTTCCCAGAACTATGGCTACACCTTC
CDR3aa: CASSLVSQNYGYTF

v_gene: TRBV11-2
j_gene: TRBJ2-4
abundance: few
d_gene: TRBD2
CDR3nt: TGTGCCAGCAGCTTATGGGGGGGACCCAAAAACATTCAGTACTTC
CDR3aa: CASSLWGGPKNIQYF

v_gene: TRBV10-1
j_gene: TRBJ2-7
abundance: -
d_gene: -
CDR3nt: TGCGCCAGCAGTGAGTATCAGGGTTCCTACGAGCAGTACTTC
CDR3aa: CASSEYQGSYEQYF

v_gene: TRBV4-2
j_gene: TRBJ1-1
abundance: -
d_gene: -
CDR3nt: TGTGCCAGCAGCCAAGATGAGGGACTCGCTTTCTTT
CDR3aa: CASSQDEGLAFF

v_gene: TRBV6-1
j_gene: TRBJ1-4
abundance: -
d_gene: TRBD1
CDR3nt: TGTGCCAGCACCACGGGACAGGGGAATGAAAAACTGTTTTTT
CDR3aa: CASTTGQGNEKLFF

v_gene: TRBV5-6
j_gene: TRBJ2-5
abundance: -
d_gene: -
CDR3nt: TGTGCCAGCAGCGGGGCCCGGAGCCAAGAGACCCAGTACTTC
CDR3aa: CASSGARSQETQYF

v_gene: TRBV6-5
j_gene: TRBJ1-5
abundance: -
d_gene: -
CDR3nt: TGTGCCAGCAGTTTGATGGGAGATCAGCCCCAGCATTTT
CDR3aa: CASSLMGDQPQHF

v_gene: TRBV2
j_gene: TRBJ1-5
abundance: -
d_gene: -
CDR3nt: TGTGCCAGCAGACAGGTCAAGCAGCCCCAGCATTTT
CDR3aa: CASRQVKQPQHF

v_gene: TRBV2
j_gene: TRBJ1-4
abundance: -
d_gene: TRBD1
CDR3nt: TGTGCCAGCAGGGAAGGGACAGGTGGAGAAAAACTGTTTTTT
CDR3aa: CASREGTGGEKLFF

v_gene: TRBV2
j_gene: TRBJ1-5
abundance: -
d_gene: -
CDR3nt: TGTGCCAGCAGTGAATGGGGCGGTAGCAATCAGCCCCAGCATTTT
CDR3aa: CASSEWGGSNQPQHF

v_gene: TRBV27
j_gene: TRBJ2-7
abundance: -
d_gene: -
CDR3nt: TGTGCCAGCAGTTCAGGGTACGAGCAGTACTTC
CDR3aa: CASSSGYEQYF

v_gene: TRBV2
j_gene: TRBJ2-7
abundance: -
d_gene: TRBD1
CDR3nt: TGTGCCAGCCTCGACAGGGGATCTGCGTACGAGCAGTACTTC
CDR3aa: CASLDRGSAYEQYF

v_gene: TRBV18
j_gene: TRBJ2-7
abundance: -
d_gene: TRBD1
CDR3nt: TGTGCCAGCTCACCAGGACAGGGGAACTCCTACGAGCAGTACTTC
CDR3aa: CASSPGQGNSYEQYF

v_gene: TRBV4-1
j_gene: TRBJ2-7
abundance: -
d_gene: TRBD1
CDR3nt: TGCGCCAGCAGCCAGCCGACAGGGGCTAGGGACGAGCAGTACTTC
CDR3aa: CASSQPTGARDEQYF

v_gene: TRBV2
j_gene: TRBJ2-3
abundance: once
d_gene: TRBD2
CDR3nt: TGTGCCAGCAGTGAATGGCCTAGCGGGAGAGATACGCAGTATTTT
CDR3aa: CASSEWPSGRDTQYF

v_gene: TRBV6-5
j_gene: TRBJ2-3
abundance: -
d_gene: -
CDR3nt: TGTGCCAGCAGTTTGGGAGTCGGAATAGATACGCAGTATTTT
CDR3aa: CASSLGVGIDTQYF

v_gene: TRBV6-1
j_gene: TRBJ2-7
abundance: few
d_gene: -
CDR3nt: TGTGCCAGTTGTTCTAGCGACCTCTTCTACGAGCAGTACTTC
CDR3aa: CASCSSDLFYEQYF

v_gene: TRBV18
j_gene: TRBJ2-3
abundance: -
d_gene: TRBD2
CDR3nt: TGTGCCAGCTCACCAGGACTAGCGGGAGCGTCAGATACGCAGTATTTT
CDR3aa: CASSPGLAGASDTQYF

v_gene: TRBV5-8
j_gene: TRBJ1-2
abundance: -
d_gene: TRBD1
CDR3nt: TGTGCCAGCAGCCGGGACAGGATACTCTTAAACTATGGCTACACCTTC
CDR3aa: CASSRDRILLNYGYTF

v_gene: TRBV18
j_gene: TRBJ2-7
abundance: -
d_gene: TRBD2
CDR3nt: TGTGCCAGCTCACCCCAATCGACTAGCGGGCCCTACGAGCAGTACTTC
CDR3aa: CASSPQSTSGPYEQYF

v_gene: TRBV19
j_gene: TRBJ1-5
abundance: -
d_gene: TRBD1
CDR3nt: TGTGCCAGTAGTTGGGACAGTAGCAATCAGCCCCAGCATTTT
CDR3aa: CASSWDSSNQPQHF

v_gene: TRBV11-2
j_gene: TRBJ2-3
abundance: -
d_gene: -
CDR3nt: TGTGCCAGCAGTCTTAGTCCCATTATAGATACGCAGTATTTT
CDR3aa: CASSLSPIIDTQYF

v_gene: TRBV27
j_gene: TRBJ1-6
abundance: -
d_gene: TRBD1
CDR3nt: TGTGCCAGCAGGCCGACAGGGGGCTTATCACCCCTCCACTTT
CDR3aa: CASRPTGGLSPLHF

v_gene: TRBV18
j_gene: TRBJ1-6
abundance: -
d_gene: TRBD1
CDR3nt: TGTGCCAGCTCACGGGACAGGGGGAATAATTCACCCCTCCACTTT
CDR3aa: CASSRDRGNNSPLHF

v_gene: TRBV5-4
j_gene: TRBJ1-2
abundance: once
d_gene: -
CDR3nt: TGTGCCAGCAGCTTGGATCCAGATTATGGCTACACCTTC
CDR3aa: CASSLDPDYGYTF

v_gene: TRBV28
j_gene: TRBJ1-1
abundance: -
d_gene: TRBD1
CDR3nt: TGTGCCAGCTGGGCCCCGGGACAGGGGGTTTGGGACACTGAAGCTTTCTTT
CDR3aa: CASWAPGQGVWDTEAFF

v_gene: TRBV7-9
j_gene: TRBJ2-7
abundance: -
d_gene: TRBD2
CDR3nt: TGTGCCAGCAGCTTCCCGGGACTAGCGAGGCGCGAGCAGTACTTC
CDR3aa: CASSFPGLARREQYF

v_gene: TRBV27
j_gene: TRBJ1-2
abundance: few
d_gene: -
CDR3nt: TGTGCCAGCAGTTTATCTCGGGGGGGAGAGTCGGGTTTGTATGGCTACACCTTC
CDR3aa: CASSLSRGGESGLYGYTF

v_gene: TRBV4-1
j_gene: TRBJ2-7
abundance: -
d_gene: TRBD1
CDR3nt: TGCGCCAGCAGCCAAGAAGTGGGAAGGGACAGGGGATCCTACGAGCAGTACTTC
CDR3aa: CASSQEVGRDRGSYEQYF

v_gene: TRBV11-2
j_gene: TRBJ2-1
abundance: -
d_gene: TRBD1
CDR3nt: TGTGCCAGCAGCTTAGTTACCGGGACAGTGCTTTTCAATGAGCAGTTCTTC
CDR3aa: CASSLVTGTVLFNEQFF

v_gene: TRBV4-1
j_gene: TRBJ2-7
abundance: -
d_gene: TRBD1
CDR3nt: TGCGCCAGCAGCCTACTTCTACAGGGGACCTACGAGCAGTACTTC
CDR3aa: CASSLLLQGTYEQYF

v_gene: TRBV18
j_gene: TRBJ1-1
abundance: -
d_gene: -
CDR3nt: TGTGCCAGCTCCCCGACGACAGCGAACACTGAAGCTTTCTTT
CDR3aa: CASSPTTANTEAFF

v_gene: TRBV14
j_gene: TRBJ1-6
abundance: -
d_gene: -
CDR3nt: TGTGCCAGCAGCCAAGCTCGGGTGGGACCCCTCCACTTT
CDR3aa: CASSQARVGPLHF

v_gene: TRBV9
j_gene: TRBJ1-6
abundance: -
d_gene: -
CDR3nt: TGTGCCAGCAGCGTTGGCAGGGGAAATTCACCCCTCCACTTT
CDR3aa: CASSVGRGNSPLHF

v_gene: TRBV29-1
j_gene: TRBJ2-3
abundance: -
d_gene: -
CDR3nt: TGCAGCGCAGAAGGGGCCGAGACAGATACGCAGTATTTT
CDR3aa: CSAEGAETDTQYF

v_gene: TRBV5-1
j_gene: TRBJ1-2
abundance: once
d_gene: TRBD1
CDR3nt: TGCGCCAGCAGCCTGGGGGGACAGAGTACTGACACCTTC
CDR3aa: CASSLGGQSTDTF

v_gene: TRBV2
j_gene: TRBJ1-2
abundance: -
d_gene: TRBD1
CDR3nt: TGTGCCAGCAGCTTTGACAGGGGGCTTAACTATGGCTACACCTTC
CDR3aa: CASSFDRGLNYGYTF

v_gene: TRBV27
j_gene: TRBJ1-4
abundance: -
d_gene: -
CDR3nt: TGTGCCAGCAGTGCCCGGCGAGGTGAAAAACTGTTTTTT
CDR3aa: CASSARRGEKLFF

v_gene: TRBV25-1
j_gene: TRBJ2-7
abundance: -
d_gene: TRBD2
CDR3nt: TGTGCCAGCAGTACTAGCGGGAGTTACGAGCAGTACTTC
CDR3aa: CASSTSGSYEQYF

v_gene: TRBV28
j_gene: TRBJ2-7
abundance: -
d_gene: TRBD2
CDR3nt: TGTGCCAGCAACCCGCAGGGACTAGGGGCCTACGAGCAGTACTTC
CDR3aa: CASNPQGLGAYEQYF

v_gene: TRBV29-1
j_gene: TRBJ1-3
abundance: -
d_gene: -
CDR3nt: TGCAGCGTGAGGGGGGGGCAAAACTCTGGAAACACCATATATTTT
CDR3aa: CSVRGGQNSGNTIYF

v_gene: TRBV2
j_gene: TRBJ2-5
abundance: -
d_gene: TRBD1
CDR3nt: TGTGCCAGCAGTGAAAACAGGGGGGAGACCCAGTACTTC
CDR3aa: CASSENRGETQYF

v_gene: TRBV2
j_gene: TRBJ2-2
abundance: -
d_gene: TRBD2
CDR3nt: TGTGCCAGCTTAGAAGGACTAGCGGGAACCGGGGAGCTGTTTTTT
CDR3aa: CASLEGLAGTGELFF

v_gene: TRBV5-6
j_gene: TRBJ1-2
abundance: -
d_gene: TRBD1
CDR3nt: TGTGCCAGCAGCTTCCCGGGACAGGGAAGCTATGGCTACACCTTC
CDR3aa: CASSFPGQGSYGYTF

v_gene: TRBV15
j_gene: TRBJ1-4
abundance: -
d_gene: -
CDR3nt: TGTGCCACCAGCAGAGGGGAGGTAACTAATGAAAAACTGTTTTTT
CDR3aa: CATSRGEVTNEKLFF

v_gene: TRBV7-9
j_gene: TRBJ2-5
abundance: -
d_gene: -
CDR3nt: TGTGCCAGCAGCGCGAGAGGCAGCCAAGAGACCCAGTACTTC
CDR3aa: CASSARGSQETQYF

v_gene: TRBV2
j_gene: TRBJ2-5
abundance: -
d_gene: TRBD1
CDR3nt: TGTGCCAGCAGTGGGGACAGGGGGCGCAGGGAGACCCAGTACTTC
CDR3aa: CASSGDRGRRETQYF

v_gene: TRBV10-3
j_gene: TRBJ2-1
abundance: few
d_gene: TRBD1
CDR3nt: TGTGCCATCAGTGAGGGGACAGGGTACTACAATGAGCAGTTCTTC
CDR3aa: CAISEGTGYYNEQFF